These 19 T cell receptor beta chains share one sample of origin, sequenced in a study of blood T cell repertoires in COVID-19. Clones were read by immunoSEQ multiplex PCR, and TCRdb kept only the in-frame ones, dropping some. This sample has a few hundred thousand clones, with 84% found just once. Sequencing was performed on PBMCs or T cells enriched from blood (not recorded which). These receptors were obtained from a young man with acute COVID-19.

The genes are TRBV28 and TRBJ1-2; D is perhaps TRBD1 (5 bases). The V and J ends lost 3 bases and 8 bases respectively, with 13 bases between them. From germline, CDR1 is MDHEN and CDR2 SYDVKM. The CDR3 length is 13 residues. CDR3 region: CASSFRGVVGYTF. The CDR3 coding sequence is TGTGCCAGCAGTTTCCGGGGGGTAGTAGGCTACACCTTC.

This clone has only one observation. This chain uses TRBV28 with TRBJ1-2; D not certain. Germline V CDR1 and CDR2: MDHEN, SYDVKM. The CDR3 contains 13 residues. V was cut by 8 bases and J by 2 bases, with 12 bases left in between. DNA of the CDR3: TGTGCCAGCTTAGCCACCTTCAACTATGGCTACACCTTC. This sequence encodes CASLATFNYGYTF.

The genes are TRBV5-4 and TRBJ1-5, with D unresolved. Trimming took off 4 bases at V and 1 base at J, with 12 bases between the two ends. Germline values: CDR1 SGHNT, CDR2 YYREEE (reference sequence). The CDR3 is 15 amino acids. The CDR3 bases are TGTGCCAGCAGCCCCTCGCCGGGAAGCAATCAGCCCCAGCATTTT. Protein sequence: CASSPSPGSNQPQHF.

The rearrangement joins TRBV19 to TRBJ1-5; 11 nucleotides agree with TRBD1. V gave up 5 bases and J gave up 6 bases; unmatched junction bases: 15. Germline V gives CDR1 LNHDA, CDR2 SQIVND (reference sequence). This CDR3 has 18 residues. The DNA for the CDR3 is TGTGCCAGTAGTCCTAGGACAGGGGGCGAAACCCCCAGTCAGCCCCAGCATTTT. It translates to CASSPRTGGETPSQPQHF. The variable domain in full, completed from reference TRBV19 and TRBJ1-5, reads DGGITQSPKYLFRKEGQNVTLSCEQNLNHDAMYWYRQDPGQGLRLIYYSQIVNDFQKGDIAEGYSVSREKKESFPLTVTSAQKNPTAFYLCASSPRTGGETPSQPQHFGDGTRLSIL.

V and J are TRBV18 and TRBJ2-6; 7 positions agree with TRBD1. Trimming cost V 3 bases and J 0 bases; bases outside gene matches: 8. From germline, CDR1 is KGHSH and CDR2 LQKENI. The length of the CDR3 is 18 residues. The CDR3 is CASSPVQGTASGANVLTF. The CDR3 DNA reads as TGTGCCAGCTCACCTGTCCAGGGGACAGCCTCTGGGGCCAACGTCCTGACTTTC.

V gene TRBV9 combines with J gene TRBJ1-3, with D uncertain. Trimming removed 0 bases at V and 4 bases at J, with 11 bases between. Germline V gene sequence: CDR1 SGDLS, CDR2 YYNGEE. The CDR3 contains 15 residues. CDR3 sequence: CASSVGTAGGNTIYF. The CDR3 bases are TGTGCCAGCAGCGTAGGGACCGCGGGAGGAAACACCATATATTTT. Complete variable domain (other parts from reference TRBV9 and TRBJ1-3): DSGVTQTPKHLITATGQRVTLRCSPRSGDLSVYWYQQSLDQGLQFLIQYYNGEERAKGNILERFSAQQFPDLHSELNLSSLELGDSALYFCASSVGTAGGNTIYFGEGSWLTVV.

The V call is TRBV5-4, the J call TRBJ1-6, with 8 bases aligning to TRBD1. This CDR3 is built from 16 residues. V gave up 4 bases and J gave up 5 bases; unmatched junction bases: 8. From germline, CDR1 is SGHNT and CDR2 YYREEE (reference sequence). The CDR3 reads CASSRSAGQDNSPLHF. The CDR3 DNA sequence: TGTGCCAGCAGCCGCTCGGCGGGACAGGATAATTCACCCCTCCACTTT.

V gene TRBV5-6 combines with J gene TRBJ2-5, with TRBD2 matching over 9 bases. CDR1 and CDR2 from the germline V gene are SGHDT and YYEEEE. The length of the CDR3 is 15 residues. V trimming: 2 bases; J trimming: 2 bases; junction bases outside the gene matches: 4. The CDR3 DNA reads as TGTGCCAGCAGCTTAAGCGGGGGGTTACAAGAGACCCAGTACTTC. It is translated as CASSLSGGLQETQYF.

The chain couples TRBV7-6 to TRBJ1-6, with 10 bases that match TRBD1. CDR3 size: 17 residues. Germline V lookup: CDR1 SGHVS, CDR2 FNYEAQ. The J segment lost 8 bases and the V segment lost 1 base, leaving 8 bases of the junction unmatched. The CDR3 sequence: CASSLEGTGESHSPLHF. The DNA of the CDR3 is TGTGCCAGCAGCTTAGAAGGGACAGGGGAATCTCATTCACCCCTCCACTTT.

The count of this clone is one. CDR3 nucleotide sequence: TGTGCCAGTAGTTCCCAGGGGGCTTACACTGAAGCTTTCTTT. The encoded protein is CASSSQGAYTEAFF. The chain joins TRBV19 to TRBJ1-1; TRBD1 matches at 8 bases. The CDR3 length is 14 residues. CDR1 LNHDA and CDR2 SQIVND come from the germline V gene (reference sequence). Trimming took 5 bases from V and 3 from J; bases not matched to a gene: 5.

V is TRBV3-1 (or the pseudogene TRBV3-2) and J is TRBJ2-5, with TRBD2 matching 8 bases. Germline-derived CDR1 and CDR2 are LGHDT and YNNKEL (reference sequence). With 3 bases clipped from V and 4 bases from J, the junction kept 10 bases outside the gene matches. This CDR3 region has 16 residues. The CDR3 protein is CASSHPGLEGRETQYF. The CDR3, as DNA: TGTGCCAGCAGCCACCCGGGACTAGAGGGGAGAGAGACCCAGTACTTC.

This clone was detected once. The chain has TRBV9 and TRBJ2-3, with D possibly matching TRBD2 (5 bases). The CDR3 extends over 14 amino acids. Trimming cost V 3 bases and J 2 bases, with 10 bases left between them. Germline V gives CDR1 SGDLS, CDR2 YYNGEE. CDR3 amino acids: CASSADGNTDTQYF. The CDR3 region has the DNA TGTGCCAGCAGCGCAGACGGGAACACAGATACGCAGTATTTT.

The chain employs TRBV11-3 and TRBJ1-5; D ambiguous. V was pared by 4 bases and J by 2 bases, with 6 bases between. CDR3 length: 13 amino acids. Germline V lookup: CDR1 SGHNT, CDR2 YENEEA. CDR3 in amino acids: CASSSIGNQPQHF. The DNA for the CDR3 is TGTGCCAGCAGCTCAATAGGCAATCAGCCCCAGCATTTT.

The chain joins TRBV28 to TRBJ1-5; 9 bases map to TRBD1. CDR3 length: 17 amino acids. The germline V gene encodes CDR1 MDHEN and CDR2 SYDVKM. V lost 5 bases to trimming and J lost 6 bases; unmatched junction nucleotides: 14. The CDR3 DNA reads TGTGCCAGCAGTCCTTACTCTACAGGGGGCTGGGGTCAGCCCCAGCATTTT. Protein product: CASSPYSTGGWGQPQHF. Based on the CDR3 plus reference TRBV28 and TRBJ1-5, the full variable domain is DVKVTQSSRYLVKRTGEKVFLECVQDMDHENMFWYRQDPGLGLRLIYFSYDVKMKEKGDIPEGYSVSREKKERFSLILESASTNQTSMYLCASSPYSTGGWGQPQHFGDGTRLSIL.

This rearrangement joins TRBV6-4 to TRBJ2-3, with 7 bases lining up with TRBD2. The CDR3 totals 15 residues. Unmatched junction bases numbered 13, after V lost 6 bases and J lost 7 bases. Germline-derived CDR1 and CDR2 are MRHNA and SNTAGT. The CDR3: CASSAGGSGRNTQYF. The CDR3 nucleotides are TGTGCCAGCAGCGCCGGGGGTAGCGGGCGGAATACGCAGTATTTT.

A remark on this clone: This sample also contains other DNA sequences that code for the same CDR3. The chain uses TRBV2 and TRBJ2-5; 8 bases map to TRBD1. Per the germline V gene, CDR1 is SNHLY and CDR2 is FYNNEI. CDR3 length: 14 residues. Germline trimming cut 5 bases from V and 2 bases from J; bases unmatched to any gene: 4. CDR3 residues: CASSRDRNQETQYF. CDR3 nucleotide sequence: TGTGCCAGCAGTCGGGACAGGAATCAAGAGACCCAGTACTTC.

This clone has a single count. The V and J genes are TRBV3-1 (or the pseudogene TRBV3-2) and TRBJ2-7; 7 bases match TRBD2. The CDR3 covers 17 residues. After removal of 4 bases from V and 4 bases from J, the junction contained 16 bases not matched to a gene. Germline V CDR1 and CDR2: LGHDT, YNNKEL (reference sequence). This chain's CDR3 is CASSPGVGEREEYEQYV. In nucleotides, the CDR3 is TGTGCCAGCAGCCCTGGAGTGGGGGAGCGGGAAGAATACGAGCAGTACGTC.

The chain uses TRBV4-3 and TRBJ2-2; D not certain. CDR1 is LGHNA and CDR2 is YSLEER in the germline V gene. The CDR3 has 14 amino acids. V lost 1 base, J lost 4 bases, and 7 bases lay in between. In nucleotides, the CDR3 is TGCGCCAGCAGCCAAGCATCGGGCACCGGGGAGCTGTTTTTT. Its protein is CASSQASGTGELFF.

This chain uses TRBV6-5 with TRBJ1-1; 7 bases map to TRBD1. Germline V gives CDR1 MNHEY, CDR2 SVGAGI. V lost 8 bases to trimming and J lost 1 base; unmatched junction nucleotides: 7. This CDR3 has 14 residues. Here the CDR3 reads CASQSGQTNTEAFF. The CDR3, as DNA: TGTGCCAGCCAGTCGGGACAGACGAACACTGAAGCTTTCTTT.